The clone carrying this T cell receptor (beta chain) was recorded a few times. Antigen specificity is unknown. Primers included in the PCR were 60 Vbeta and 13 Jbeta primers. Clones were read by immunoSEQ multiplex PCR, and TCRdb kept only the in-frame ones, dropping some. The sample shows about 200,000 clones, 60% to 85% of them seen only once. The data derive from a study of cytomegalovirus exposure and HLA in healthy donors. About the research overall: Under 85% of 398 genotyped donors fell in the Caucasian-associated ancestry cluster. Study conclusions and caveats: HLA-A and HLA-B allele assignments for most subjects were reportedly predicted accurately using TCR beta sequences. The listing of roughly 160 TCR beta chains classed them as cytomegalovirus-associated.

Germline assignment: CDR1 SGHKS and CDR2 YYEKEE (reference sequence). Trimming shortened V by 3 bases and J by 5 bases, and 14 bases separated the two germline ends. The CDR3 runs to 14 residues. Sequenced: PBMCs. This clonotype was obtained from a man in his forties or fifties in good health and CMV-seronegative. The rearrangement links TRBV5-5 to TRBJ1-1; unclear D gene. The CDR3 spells CASSWWAAGTEAFF. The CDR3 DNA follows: TGTGCCAGCAGCTGGTGGGCAGCGGGGACTGAAGCTTTCTTT.